The 14 T cell receptor beta chains listed next were all sequenced from one sample in a study of shared clonotypes between healthy human individuals. Naive CD8 cells lacked CD45RO, underwent positive selection for CCR7 and left out terminally differentiated effector memory CD45RA+ cells. The table came from immunoSEQ multiplex PCR; TCRdb's copy has only in-frame clones and leaves some out. The table records 1.5 million to 2.5 million clones, about 95% of them present only once. The source material was naive CD8+ T cells sorted from blood. These receptors originate from a man between 18 and 29 years old in good health.

As to this clone: Additional DNA sequences in this sample encode the identical CDR3. The rearrangement links TRBV9 to TRBJ2-7, with a weak D call TRBD1 (6 bases). Germline assignment: CDR1 SGDLS and CDR2 YYNGEE. The CDR3 is 13 amino acids. V was cut by 0 bases and J by 5 bases, with 9 bases left in between. Written as DNA, the CDR3 is TGTGCCAGCAGCGTAGGTACAGGGAACGAGCAGTACTTC. It codes for CASSVGTGNEQYF. Together with reference TRBV9 and TRBJ2-7, the CDR3 gives the full variable domain: DSGVTQTPKHLITATGQRVTLRCSPRSGDLSVYWYQQSLDQGLQFLIQYYNGEERAKGNILERFSAQQFPDLHSELNLSSLELGDSALYFCASSVGTGNEQYFGPGTRLTVT.

This chain uses TRBV30 with TRBJ1-1; D gene unclear. The germline V gene encodes CDR1 GTSNPN and CDR2 SVGIG (reference sequence). The CDR3 runs to 10 residues. Here the CDR3 DNA reads TGTGGTGGGATGGAAACTGAAGCTTTCTTT. Translation: CGGMETEAFF.

The V and J genes are TRBV5-8 and TRBJ1-2; no clear D. Germline V gene lookup returns CDR1 SGHTS and CDR2 YDEGEE. Trimming took off 8 bases at V and 4 bases at J, with 9 bases between the two ends. CDR3 length equals 11 residues. CDR3 in DNA: TGTGCCAGTATGGACGGCTATGGCTACACCTTC. This encodes CASMDGYGYTF.

The chain uses TRBV9 and TRBJ1-1; maybe TRBD1 (6 bases). V was clipped by 3 bases and J by 1 base, with 10 bases between them. This CDR3 has 14 amino acids. From germline, CDR1 is SGDLS and CDR2 YYNGEE. CDR3 sequence reads: CASSARQANTEAFF. Here the CDR3 DNA reads TGTGCCAGCAGCGCAAGACAGGCGAACACTGAAGCTTTCTTT.

In its sample, this clone was seen once. Here the CDR3 DNA reads TGTGCCAGCAGCGCCGCCCCGGGGGCCCTTTCCCCCTTATTATCATCCACCTCTGGAAACACCATATATTTT. Protein product: CASSAAPGALSPLLSSTSGNTIYF. The chain employs TRBV13 and TRBJ1-3; D may be TRBD1 (6 bases). V shed 5 bases and J shed 0 bases, with 38 bases lying between them. The CDR3 contains 24 residues. Germline assignment: CDR1 PRHDT and CDR2 FYEKMQ (reference sequence).

This clone has just one count. The V call is TRBV6-4, the J call TRBJ1-2; 7 positions match TRBD1. CDR3 size: 14 residues. Germline-derived CDR1 and CDR2 are MRHNA and SNTAGT. The V segment lost 2 bases and the J segment 8 bases; nucleotides outside the gene matches: 8. DNA of the CDR3: TGTGCCAGCAGTGACGGCAGGGGGGGGGACGGCTACACCTTC. Its translation is CASSDGRGGDGYTF.

This chain uses TRBV25-1 with TRBJ2-7; no clear D gene. This CDR3 contains 18 residues. The V end was cut by 0 bases, the J end by 6 bases, with 24 bases between. CDR1 and CDR2 (germline): MGHDK, SYGVNS. CDR3 protein: CASSEYANHDPQPLEQYF. The CDR3 bases are TGTGCCAGCAGTGAATATGCCAACCACGACCCCCAGCCTCTCGAGCAGTACTTC.

The chain couples TRBV7-9 to TRBJ2-2, with unresolved D. Germline CDR1 is SEHNR and CDR2 is FQNEAQ (reference sequence). The CDR3 runs 14 residues. V was pared by 7 bases and J by 7 bases, with 16 bases between. The DNA of the CDR3 is TGTGCCAGCACCCCTTTCTATGAGAGCGGGGAGCTGTTTTTT. It yields the protein CASTPFYESGELFF.

The chain recombines TRBV5-1 with TRBJ2-1; no firm D call. V was trimmed by 9 bases and J by 0 bases, leaving 13 bases between them. Germline CDR1 and CDR2: SGHRS and YFSETQ. CDR3 length: 14 amino acids. The CDR3 DNA sequence: TGCGCCAACTCTACTGGGGACTCCTACAATGAGCAGTTCTTC. Translation: CANSTGDSYNEQFF. The full variable domain, rest sourced from reference TRBV5-1 and TRBJ2-1, is KAGVTQTPRYLIKTRGQQVTLSCSPISGHRSVSWYQQTPGQGLQFLFEYFSETQRNKGNFPGRFSGRQFSNSRSEMNVSTLELGDSALYLCANSTGDSYNEQFFGPGTRLTVL.

The rearrangement links TRBV10-3 to TRBJ1-6; D unclear. The V gene lost 1 base and the J gene lost 3 bases, with 7 bases spanning the gap. Germline V gene lookup returns CDR1 ENHRY and CDR2 SYGVKD. This CDR3 region has 15 residues. In DNA, the CDR3 is TGTGCCATCAGTGAGTTCGGGAACTATAATTCACCCCTCCACTTT. Its protein is CAISEFGNYNSPLHF.

This clone was seen once. In nucleotides, the CDR3 is TGTGCCAGCAGTTACCTAGACAGTACGGCGCATTTT. Protein: CASSYLDSTAHF. This chain links TRBV6-6 with TRBJ1-5; possible D gene TRBD1, 5 bases. The V gene lost 2 bases and the J gene lost 15 bases, with 14 bases spanning the gap. CDR1 and CDR2 (germline): MNHNY, SVGAGI (reference sequence). The CDR3 runs to 12 residues.

This clone was observed a single time. The CDR3 reads CASTRMPGLDQETQYF. CDR3 DNA sequence: TGTGCCAGCACCAGAATGCCGGGACTAGACCAAGAGACCCAGTACTTC. The gene calls are TRBV6-6 and TRBJ2-5, with 8 positions matching TRBD2. Germline assignment: CDR1 MNHNY and CDR2 SVGAGI (reference sequence). This CDR3 comprises 16 residues. The V and J ends lost 7 bases and 0 bases, in that order; junction bases with no gene match: 10.

With respect to this clone: At one end the junction does not follow the germline gene, possibly because of a read error. This chain links TRBV7-7 with TRBJ2-1; D is undetermined. Germline V gene sequence: CDR1 SSHAT, CDR2 FNYEAQ (reference sequence). The CDR3 totals 13 residues. The CDR3 is CASSLALGNEQFF. CDR3 DNA sequence: TGTGCTAGCAGCCTTGCCCTTGGGAATGAGCAGTTCTTC.

The chain couples TRBV7-9 to TRBJ2-1; D possibly corresponds to TRBD2 (6 bases). Germline CDR1 reads SEHNR; CDR2 reads FQNEAQ (reference sequence). The CDR3 length is 18 residues. V was cut by 6 bases and J by 2 bases, with 23 bases left in between. The CDR3 coding sequence is TGTGCCAGCAGTCCTCGGCGGGGAGAGAGGGCCACCTACAATGAGCAGTTCTTC. Protein: CASSPRRGERATYNEQFF. The variable domain in full, completed from reference TRBV7-9 and TRBJ2-1, reads DTGVSQNPRHKITKRGQNVTFRCDPISEHNRLYWYRQTLGQGPEFLTYFQNEAQLEKSRLLSDRFSAERPKGSFSTLEIQRTEQGDSAMYLCASSPRRGERATYNEQFFGPGTRLTVL.